These T cell receptor beta chains were read from a single sample in a study of T cells after yellow fever vaccination. One entry per CDR3 protein, called by TCRdb with MiXCR from the 5' RACE reads. The sample contains roughly 190,000 distinct CDR3 sequences, approximately 10% of which appear only once. The sample here was CD8+ T cells sorted from PBMCs, taken 15 days after the yellow fever booster vaccination. These receptors came from a man in his late teens or twenties who received the YFV17D yellow fever vaccine. Both conserved end residues are part of each CDR3.

V	J	CDR3
TRBV5-4	TRBJ1-1	CASSFLGSTNTEAFF
TRBV4-3	TRBJ2-3	CASSPKRTDTQYF
TRBV12-3/TRBV12-4	TRBJ2-5	CASSPKAGGQETQYF
TRBV29-1	TRBJ2-3	CSVVQAFPDTQYF
TRBV12-3/TRBV12-4	TRBJ1-2	CASSLGRQGPTF
TRBV6-2/TRBV6-3	TRBJ2-1	CASRRQGVRNEQFF
TRBV5-1	TRBJ2-2	CASSFPSGGPNTGELFF
TRBV6-5	TRBJ2-4	CASSYSTGGTGIQYF
TRBV7-9	TRBJ1-1	CASSSRQGAGTEAFF
TRBV3-1	TRBJ2-7	CASSQVITGGSYEQYF
TRBV6-4	TRBJ2-3	CASSDGRRVLGSTDTQYF
TRBV7-3	TRBJ2-3	CASSPKGLAEADTQYF
TRBV6-2/TRBV6-3	TRBJ2-1	CASSYSGPSEQFF
TRBV13	TRBJ1-2	CASSFTGDKGYTF
TRBV27	TRBJ2-3	CASSTTSWGSTDTQYF
TRBV4-1	TRBJ1-1	CASSPELGNTEAFF
TRBV11-3	TRBJ2-5	CASSLTDPETQYF
TRBV5-1	TRBJ1-1	CASSQYRGTTEAFF
TRBV12-3/TRBV12-4	TRBJ2-2	CASSPRDRGTGELFF
TRBV29-1	TRBJ2-7	CSVRSGGPSSYEQYF
TRBV24-1	TRBJ1-4	CATSDFVRDVSPKPSNEKLFF
TRBV11-2	TRBJ2-5	CASSFFTSGGAQYF